Reported below is one TCR beta chain. From germline, CDR1 is KGHSH and CDR2 LQKENI. Trimming took off 3 bases at V and 0 bases at J, with 19 bases between the two ends. The CDR3 runs to 18 residues. This record comes from a study of blood T cell repertoires in COVID-19. At the level of the study: Whether acute or convalescent, the COVID-19 samples came from the United States, Italy and Spain. PBMCs, B-cell-depleted T cells, or T cells were the source of the cDNA or gDNA that made up the material.

In the authors' methods: Amplified reference gene primers provided the basis for estimating nucleated cell counts. TCRdb's table, derived via immunoSEQ multiplex PCR, lists solely in-frame clones and lacks some. The V and J calls and clone size were taken over from that table, and D and trimming were inferred from the DNA. The sample lists more than 65,000 clones; 65% to 85% were seen once. The clonotype comes from a man aged 55 to 70 with active or convalescent COVID-19. The chain carries TRBV18 and TRBJ2-3; TRBD1 is a possible D gene (6 bases). Sequencing used peripheral blood. As DNA, the CDR3 is TGTGCCAGCTCACCCCCTGGGGGCCAAGACCTTAGCACAGATACGCAGTATTTT. It encodes CASSPPGGQDLSTDTQYF. Looking up the rest from reference TRBV18 and TRBJ2-3 gives the full variable domain: NAGVMQNPRHLVRRRGQEARLRCSPMKGHSHVYWYRQLPEEGLKFMVYLQKENIIDESGMPKERFSAEFPKEGPSILRIQQVVRGDSAAYFCASSPPGGQDLSTDTQYFGPGTRLTVL.